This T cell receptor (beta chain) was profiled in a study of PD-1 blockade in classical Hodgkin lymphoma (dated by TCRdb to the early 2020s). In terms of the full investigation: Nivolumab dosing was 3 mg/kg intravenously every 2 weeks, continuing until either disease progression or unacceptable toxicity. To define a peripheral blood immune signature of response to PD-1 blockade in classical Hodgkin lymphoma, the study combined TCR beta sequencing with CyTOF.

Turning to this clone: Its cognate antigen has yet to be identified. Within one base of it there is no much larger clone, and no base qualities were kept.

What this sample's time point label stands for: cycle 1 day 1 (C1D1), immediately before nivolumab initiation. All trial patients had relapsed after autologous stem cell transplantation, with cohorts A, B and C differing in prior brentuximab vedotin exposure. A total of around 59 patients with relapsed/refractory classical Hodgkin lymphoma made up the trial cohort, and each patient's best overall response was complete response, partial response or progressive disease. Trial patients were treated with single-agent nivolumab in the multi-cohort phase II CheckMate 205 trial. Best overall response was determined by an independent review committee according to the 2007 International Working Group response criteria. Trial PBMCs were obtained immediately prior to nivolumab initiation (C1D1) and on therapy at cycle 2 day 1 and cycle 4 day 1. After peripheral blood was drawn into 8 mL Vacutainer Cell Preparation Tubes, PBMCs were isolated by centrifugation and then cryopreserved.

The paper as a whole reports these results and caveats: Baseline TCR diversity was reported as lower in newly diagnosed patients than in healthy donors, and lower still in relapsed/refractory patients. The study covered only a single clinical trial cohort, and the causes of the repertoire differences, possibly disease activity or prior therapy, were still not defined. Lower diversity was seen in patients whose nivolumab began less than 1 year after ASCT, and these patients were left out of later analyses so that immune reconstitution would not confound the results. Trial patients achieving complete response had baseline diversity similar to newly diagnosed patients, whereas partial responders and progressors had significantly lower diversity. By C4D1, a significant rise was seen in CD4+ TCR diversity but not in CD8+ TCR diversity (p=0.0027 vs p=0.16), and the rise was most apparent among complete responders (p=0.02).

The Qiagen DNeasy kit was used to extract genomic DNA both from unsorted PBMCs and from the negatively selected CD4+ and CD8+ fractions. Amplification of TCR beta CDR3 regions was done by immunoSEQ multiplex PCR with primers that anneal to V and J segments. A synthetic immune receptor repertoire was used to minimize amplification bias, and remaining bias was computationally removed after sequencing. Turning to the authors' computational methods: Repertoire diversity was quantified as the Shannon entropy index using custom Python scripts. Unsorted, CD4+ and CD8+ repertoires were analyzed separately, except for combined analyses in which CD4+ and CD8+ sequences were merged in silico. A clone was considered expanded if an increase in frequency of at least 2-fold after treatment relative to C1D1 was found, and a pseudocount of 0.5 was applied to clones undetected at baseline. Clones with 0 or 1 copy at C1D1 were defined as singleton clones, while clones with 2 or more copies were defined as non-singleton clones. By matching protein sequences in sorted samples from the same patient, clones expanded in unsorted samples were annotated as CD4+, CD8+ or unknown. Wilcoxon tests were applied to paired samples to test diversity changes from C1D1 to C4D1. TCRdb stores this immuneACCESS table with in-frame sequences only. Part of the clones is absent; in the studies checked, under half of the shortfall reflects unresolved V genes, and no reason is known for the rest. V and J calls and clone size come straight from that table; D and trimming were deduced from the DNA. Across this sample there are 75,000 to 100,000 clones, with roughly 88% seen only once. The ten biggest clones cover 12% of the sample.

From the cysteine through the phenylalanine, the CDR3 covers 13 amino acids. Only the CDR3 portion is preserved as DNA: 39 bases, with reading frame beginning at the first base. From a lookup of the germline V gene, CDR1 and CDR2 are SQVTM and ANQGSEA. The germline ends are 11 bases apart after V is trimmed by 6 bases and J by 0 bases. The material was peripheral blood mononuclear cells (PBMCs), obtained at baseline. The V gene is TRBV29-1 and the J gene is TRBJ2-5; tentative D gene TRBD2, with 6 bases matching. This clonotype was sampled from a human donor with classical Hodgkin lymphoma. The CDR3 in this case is CSVLGEDQETQYF. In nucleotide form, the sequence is TGCAGCGTCCTGGGGGAGGACCAAGAGACCCAGTACTTC.